Each of the 17 T cell receptor beta chains below was sequenced from the same sample in a study of CD8 T cells in ankylosing spondylitis. In TCRdb, the 5' RACE reads were re-called with MiXCR into one record per CDR3 protein. Of 300,000 to 350,000 distinct CDR3 sequences listed, about 14% are singletons. The sample consisted of blood, either unsorted or a sorted T cell fraction (not recorded which). Source of these receptors: a male donor with ankylosing spondylitis or in good health (not recorded which).

In this sample, this clonotype turned up many times. The genes are TRBV10-3 and TRBJ2-2; possibly TRBD1 or TRBD2 for D (5 bases each). V was pared by 3 bases and J by 0 bases, with 11 bases between. Germline CDR1 ENHRY, CDR2 SYGVKD. This CDR3 is built from 16 residues. The CDR3 DNA sequence: TGTGCCATCAGTGAAACCGGGGCCCCGAACACCGGGGAGCTGTTTTTT. Its translation: CAISETGAPNTGELFF.

The table lists this clonotype with a few counts. The rearrangement links TRBV20-1 to TRBJ1-5, with D possibly matching TRBD1 (5 bases). Trimming shortened V by 1 base and J by 6 bases, and 13 bases separated the two germline ends. CDR1 DFQATT and CDR2 SNEGSKA come from the germline V gene (reference sequence). The CDR3 sequence is 14 residues long. The CDR3 coding sequence is TGCAGTGCTAGAGGTTCGGGACTCTTTCAGCCCCAGCATTTT. Protein: CSARGSGLFQPQHF.

The rearrangement links TRBV10-3 to TRBJ2-5; D tentatively reads TRBD1 or TRBD2 (5 bases each). The CDR3 runs 14 residues. Trimming cost V 0 bases and J 4 bases, with 9 bases left between them. The germline V gene encodes CDR1 ENHRY and CDR2 SYGVKD. The CDR3: CAISESGVRETQYF. The CDR3 nucleotides read TGTGCCATCAGTGAGTCGGGGGTCAGAGAGACCCAGTACTTC.

This clonotype was picked up many times. The J gene is TRBJ2-3, the V gene TRBV14, with TRBD1 matching over 8 bases. Germline CDR1 reads SGHDN; CDR2 reads FVKESK. CDR3 length equals 16 residues. The trim removed 4 bases at V and 2 bases at J, leaving 8 bases unmatched. The CDR3 region is CASSPSAGGITDTQYF. CDR3 in DNA: TGTGCCAGCAGCCCCTCGGCAGGGGGCATCACAGATACGCAGTATTTT.

This clonotype showed up just a few times. This chain joins TRBV5-1 and TRBJ2-3; 10 bases fit TRBD2. The CDR3 covers 14 residues. CDR1 and CDR2 from the germline V gene are SGHRS and YFSETQ. Trimming took 6 bases from V and 2 from J; bases not matched to a gene: 3. The CDR3 sequence is CASKREGHTDTQYF. In DNA, the CDR3 is TGCGCCAGCAAGCGGGAGGGCCACACAGATACGCAGTATTTT.

This clonotype came up a few times. The V and J genes are TRBV5-6 and TRBJ2-2; D unresolved. Per germline, CDR1 SGHDT and CDR2 YYEEEE. The V end lost 4 bases, the J end lost 0 bases, and 13 bases lay between the germline ends. This CDR3 contains 16 residues. The CDR3 spells CASSRLMAANTGELFF. The CDR3 DNA reads TGTGCCAGCAGCCGTTTGATGGCAGCGAACACCGGGGAGCTGTTTTTT.

This clonotype was detected only a few times. This chain uses TRBV12-3 or TRBV12-4 with TRBJ1-5; a weak D match, TRBD1 (5 bases). This CDR3 is built from 16 residues. Trimming cost V 1 base and J 0 bases, with 10 bases left between them. This chain's CDR3 is CASSLGVGGSNQPQHF. Written as DNA, the CDR3 is TGTGCCAGCAGTTTAGGCGTGGGGGGTAGCAATCAGCCCCAGCATTTT.

This chain links TRBV5-5 with TRBJ2-5, with 14 bases that match TRBD2. Germline CDR1 and CDR2: SGHKS and YYEKEE (reference sequence). This CDR3 comprises 18 residues. The J segment lost 4 bases and the V segment lost 0 bases, leaving 8 bases of the junction unmatched. The CDR3 here is CASSLVVGTSGRGETQYF. The CDR3 DNA sequence: TGTGCCAGCAGCTTGGTTGTCGGGACTAGCGGGAGAGGAGAGACCCAGTACTTC.

The V gene is TRBV7-2, the J gene TRBJ2-1, with TRBD2 matching 7 bases. The length of the CDR3 is 15 residues. J was trimmed by 7 bases and V by 2 bases; bases with no gene match: 8. The germline gives CDR1 SGHTA, CDR2 FQGNSA. CDR3 DNA sequence: TGTGCCAGCAGCTTAATGGCGGGAGTGCAAAATGAGCAGTTCTTC. As protein: CASSLMAGVQNEQFF.

This clonotype was detected many times. The chain combines TRBV10-3 with TRBJ1-3; D unresolved. Between the trimmed V and J ends, which lost 3 bases and 3 bases, there was a span of 3 bases. Germline-derived CDR1 and CDR2 are ENHRY and SYGVKD. The CDR3 sequence is 12 residues long. The CDR3: CAISDGGNTIYF. For the CDR3, the DNA is TGTGCCATCAGTGACGGTGGAAACACCATATATTTT.

The chain has TRBV3-1 and TRBJ2-6, with 8 bases matching TRBD1. Germline-derived CDR1 and CDR2 are LGHDT and YNNKEL (reference sequence). The V and J ends lost 1 base and 2 bases, in that order; junction bases with no gene match: 10. CDR3 size: 19 residues. DNA for the CDR3: TGTGCCAGCAGCCAAGGACGGCAGGGGGCGTTGACTGGGGCCAACGTCCTGACTTTC. It codes for CASSQGRQGALTGANVLTF.

V is TRBV5-1 and J is TRBJ2-7; 8 bases agree with TRBD1. J was trimmed by 1 base and V by 4 bases; bases with no gene match: 4. In germline, CDR1 is SGHRS, CDR2 YFSETQ. The CDR3 runs 14 residues. Written as DNA, the CDR3 is TGCGCCAGCAGCGCAGGGGGCCCGTCCTACGAGCAGTACTTC. Translating gives CASSAGGPSYEQYF.

Details on this clonotype: Germline and junction disagree at one end, which may indicate a read error. The rearrangement uses TRBV5-1 and TRBJ2-5; D is unresolved. The CDR3 loop spans 14 amino acids. Per the germline V gene, CDR1 is SGHRS and CDR2 is YFSETQ. CDR3 amino acids: CASSSTGVDSTRYF. Written as DNA, the CDR3 is TGCGCCAGCAGCTCGACTGGGGTAGATTCCACCCGGTACTTC.

The chain is built from TRBV12-3 or TRBV12-4 and TRBJ2-1; D perhaps matches TRBD2 (6 bases). The CDR3 totals 16 residues. Trimming took off 5 bases at V and 6 bases at J, with 20 bases between the two ends. The chain's CDR3 is CASSKTAGRASNEQFF. The CDR3 nucleotides read TGTGCCAGCAGTAAAACAGCGGGCAGGGCTTCCAATGAGCAGTTCTTC.

This clonotype was seen repeatedly, ten times or more. The chain combines TRBV7-2 with TRBJ2-1, with TRBD2 as a possible D gene (7 bases). Germline V CDR1 and CDR2: SGHTA, FQGNSA. The CDR3 has 15 residues. V lost 2 bases, J lost 4 bases, and 12 bases lay in between. CDR3 in amino acids: CASSLTRGGYNEQFF. The CDR3 DNA sequence: TGTGCCAGCAGCTTAACTAGGGGGGGTTACAATGAGCAGTTCTTC.

This clonotype was seen only a few times. V usage is TRBV5-1 and J usage is TRBJ2-7; D possibly corresponds to TRBD2 (6 bases). The CDR3 length is 14 residues. Germline V gene data show CDR1 as SGHRS and CDR2 as YFSETQ. Between the trimmed V and J ends, which lost 4 bases and 3 bases, there was a span of 14 bases. CDR3 sequence: CASSLIRGYYEQYF. CDR3 sequence (DNA): TGCGCCAGCAGCCTGATTCGGGGGTACTACGAGCAGTACTTC.

This clonotype appeared a few times. The chain has TRBV12-3 or TRBV12-4 and TRBJ2-3, with a tentative D call TRBD2 (7 bases). The germline V and J ends were trimmed by 0 bases and 2 bases, with 9 bases remaining between them. This CDR3 has 15 residues. The CDR3: CASSLAGGLTDTQYF. CDR3 coding DNA: TGTGCCAGCAGTTTAGCGGGGGGGCTCACAGATACGCAGTATTTT.